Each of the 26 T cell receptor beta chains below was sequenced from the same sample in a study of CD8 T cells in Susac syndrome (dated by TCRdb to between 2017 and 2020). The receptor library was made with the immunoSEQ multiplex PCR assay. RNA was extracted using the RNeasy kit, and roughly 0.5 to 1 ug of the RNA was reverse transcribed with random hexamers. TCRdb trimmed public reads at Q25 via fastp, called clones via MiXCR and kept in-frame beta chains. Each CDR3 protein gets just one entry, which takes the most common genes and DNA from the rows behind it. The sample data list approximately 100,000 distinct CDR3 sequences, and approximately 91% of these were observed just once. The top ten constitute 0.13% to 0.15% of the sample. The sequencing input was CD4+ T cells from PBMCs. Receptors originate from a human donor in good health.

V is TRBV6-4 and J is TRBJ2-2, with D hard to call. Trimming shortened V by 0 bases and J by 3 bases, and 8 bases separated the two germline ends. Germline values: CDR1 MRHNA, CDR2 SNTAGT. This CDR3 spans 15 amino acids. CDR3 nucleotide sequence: TGTGCCAGCAGTGACTCGGGTGTACACACCGGGGAGCTGTTTTTT. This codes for CASSDSGVHTGELFF.

The CDR3 bases are TGCAGTGCGTCCCCCGGGATCGGCTACACCTTC. Translated, it gives CSASPGIGYTF. V gene TRBV20-1 combines with J gene TRBJ1-2; D unresolved. Germline V CDR1 and CDR2: DFQATT, SNEGSKA (reference sequence). The CDR3 covers 11 residues. Trimming removed 6 bases at V and 8 bases at J, with 13 bases between.

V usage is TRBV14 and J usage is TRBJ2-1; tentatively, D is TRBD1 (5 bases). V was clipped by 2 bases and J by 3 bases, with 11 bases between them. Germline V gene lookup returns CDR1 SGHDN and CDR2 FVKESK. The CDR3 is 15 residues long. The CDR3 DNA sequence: TGTGCCAGCAGCCAACCCTACGACAGCTACAATGAGCAGTTCTTC. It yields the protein CASSQPYDSYNEQFF.

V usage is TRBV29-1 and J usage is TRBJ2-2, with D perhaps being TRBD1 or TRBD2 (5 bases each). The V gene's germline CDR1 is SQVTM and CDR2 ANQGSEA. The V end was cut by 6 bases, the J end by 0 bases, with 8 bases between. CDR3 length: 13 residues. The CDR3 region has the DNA TGCAGCGTGGGGGATTCGAACACCGGGGAGCTGTTTTTT. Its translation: CSVGDSNTGELFF.

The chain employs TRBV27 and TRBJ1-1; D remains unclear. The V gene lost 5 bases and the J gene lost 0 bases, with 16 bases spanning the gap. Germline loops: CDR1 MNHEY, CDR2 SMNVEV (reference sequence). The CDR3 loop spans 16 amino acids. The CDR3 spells CASSQRLSRLNTEAFF. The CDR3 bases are TGTGCCAGCAGTCAGCGCCTGAGCCGGCTGAACACTGAAGCTTTCTTT.

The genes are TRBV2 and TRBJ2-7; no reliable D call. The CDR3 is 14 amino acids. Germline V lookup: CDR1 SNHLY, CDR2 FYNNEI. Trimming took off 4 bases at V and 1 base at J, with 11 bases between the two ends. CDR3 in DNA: TGTGCCAGCAGTGCTGATTGGAGTTCCTACGAGCAGTACTTC. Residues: CASSADWSSYEQYF.

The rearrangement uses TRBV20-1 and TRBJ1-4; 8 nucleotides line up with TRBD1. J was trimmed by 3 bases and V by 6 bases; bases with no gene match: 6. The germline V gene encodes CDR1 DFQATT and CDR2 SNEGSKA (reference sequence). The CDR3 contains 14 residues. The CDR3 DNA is TGCAGTGCCCGCAGGGGGCGAGCTAATGAAAAACTGTTTTTT. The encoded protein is CSARRGRANEKLFF.

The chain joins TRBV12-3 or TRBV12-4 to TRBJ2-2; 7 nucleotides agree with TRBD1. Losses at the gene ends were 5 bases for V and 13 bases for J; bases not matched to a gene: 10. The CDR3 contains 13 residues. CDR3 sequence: CASSQTGVGRLFF. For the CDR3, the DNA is TGTGCCAGCAGTCAAACAGGGGTTGGTAGGCTGTTTTTT.

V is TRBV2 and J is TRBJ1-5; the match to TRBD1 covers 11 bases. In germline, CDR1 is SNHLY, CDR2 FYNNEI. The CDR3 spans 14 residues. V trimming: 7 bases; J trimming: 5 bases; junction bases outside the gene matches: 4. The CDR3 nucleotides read TGTGCCAGCAAAGGACAGGGGGCGGATCAGCCCCAGCATTTT. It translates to CASKGQGADQPQHF.

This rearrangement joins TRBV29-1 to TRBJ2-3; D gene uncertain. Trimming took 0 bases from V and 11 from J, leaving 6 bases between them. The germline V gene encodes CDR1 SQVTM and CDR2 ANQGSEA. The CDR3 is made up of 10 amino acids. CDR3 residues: CSVEDQEQYF. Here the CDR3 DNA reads TGCAGCGTTGAAGACCAGGAGCAGTATTTT.

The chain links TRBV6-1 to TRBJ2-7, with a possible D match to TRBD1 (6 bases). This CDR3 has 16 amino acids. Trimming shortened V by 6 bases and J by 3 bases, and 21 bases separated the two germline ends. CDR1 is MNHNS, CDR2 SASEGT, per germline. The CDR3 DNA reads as TGTGCCAGCAGCCCACAGGGCGCGGGCCCCATCTACGAGCAGTACTTC. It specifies CASSPQGAGPIYEQYF.

The CDR3 nucleotides are TGTGCCAGCAGTTATCGCCAATCGGCCTATGGCTACACCTTC. This encodes CASSYRQSAYGYTF. V usage is TRBV6-2 or TRBV6-3 and J usage is TRBJ1-2; D gene unclear. This CDR3 has 14 amino acids. Trimming shortened V by 3 bases and J by 4 bases, and 12 bases separated the two germline ends. Germline V gene sequence: CDR1 MNHEY, CDR2 SVGEGT.

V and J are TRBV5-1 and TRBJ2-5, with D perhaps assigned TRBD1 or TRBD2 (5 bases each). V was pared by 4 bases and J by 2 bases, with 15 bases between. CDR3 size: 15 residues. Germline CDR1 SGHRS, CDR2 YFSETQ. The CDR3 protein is CASSPAGTRQETQYF. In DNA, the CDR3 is TGCGCCAGCAGCCCTGCAGGGACGAGACAAGAGACCCAGTACTTC.

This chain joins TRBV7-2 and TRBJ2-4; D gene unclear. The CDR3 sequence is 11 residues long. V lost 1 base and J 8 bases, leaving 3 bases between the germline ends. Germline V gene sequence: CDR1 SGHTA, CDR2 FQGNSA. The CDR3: CASSLEDIQYF. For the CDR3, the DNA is TGTGCCAGCAGCTTAGAGGACATTCAGTACTTC.

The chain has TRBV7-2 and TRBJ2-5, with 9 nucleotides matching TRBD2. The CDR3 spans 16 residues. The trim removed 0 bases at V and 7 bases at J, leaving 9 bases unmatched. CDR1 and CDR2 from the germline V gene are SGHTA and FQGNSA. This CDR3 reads CASSLARRAGGGTQYF. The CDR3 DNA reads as TGTGCCAGCAGCTTAGCGCGCCGAGCGGGGGGAGGGACCCAGTACTTC.

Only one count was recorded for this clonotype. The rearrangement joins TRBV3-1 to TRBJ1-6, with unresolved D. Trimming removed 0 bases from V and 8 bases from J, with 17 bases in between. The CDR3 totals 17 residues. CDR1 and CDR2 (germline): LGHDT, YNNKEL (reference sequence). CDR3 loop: CASSQDFDTLSDSPLHF. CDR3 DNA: TGTGCCAGCAGCCAAGATTTCGACACCTTATCTGATTCACCCCTCCACTTT.

In DNA form, the CDR3 reads TGCGCCAGCAGCTTGGACAGGGATTACGAGCAGTACTTC. Encoded protein: CASSLDRDYEQYF. V usage is TRBV5-1 and J usage is TRBJ2-7; weak D call: TRBD1 (6 bases). The length of the CDR3 is 13 residues. Germline CDR1 reads SGHRS; CDR2 reads YFSETQ. Trimming pared 0 bases from V and 4 bases from J, leaving 8 bases between.

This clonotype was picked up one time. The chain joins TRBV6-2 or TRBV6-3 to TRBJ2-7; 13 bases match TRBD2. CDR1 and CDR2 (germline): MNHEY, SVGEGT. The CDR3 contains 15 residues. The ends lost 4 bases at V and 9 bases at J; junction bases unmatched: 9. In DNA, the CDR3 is TGTGCCAGCAGTTGGACCGGGACTAGCGGGAACGGGCAGTACTTC. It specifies CASSWTGTSGNGQYF.

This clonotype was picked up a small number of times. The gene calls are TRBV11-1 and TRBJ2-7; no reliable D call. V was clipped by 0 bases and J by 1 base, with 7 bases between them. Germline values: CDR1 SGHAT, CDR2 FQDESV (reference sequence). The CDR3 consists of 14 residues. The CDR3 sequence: CASSLARASYEQYF. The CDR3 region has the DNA TGTGCCAGCAGCTTAGCAAGGGCTTCCTACGAGCAGTACTTC.

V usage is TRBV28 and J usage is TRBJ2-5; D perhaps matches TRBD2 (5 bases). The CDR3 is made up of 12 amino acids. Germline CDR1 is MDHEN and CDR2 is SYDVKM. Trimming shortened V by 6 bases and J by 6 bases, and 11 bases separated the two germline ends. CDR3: CASSPSIQTQYF. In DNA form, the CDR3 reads TGTGCCAGCAGCCCTAGCATCCAGACCCAGTACTTC.

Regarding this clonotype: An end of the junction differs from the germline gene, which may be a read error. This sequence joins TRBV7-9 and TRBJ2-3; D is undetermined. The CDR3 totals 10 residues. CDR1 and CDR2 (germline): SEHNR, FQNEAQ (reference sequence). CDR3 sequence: CASSLAPPNF. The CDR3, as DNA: TGTGCCAGCAGCTTAGCCCCACCCAATTTT.

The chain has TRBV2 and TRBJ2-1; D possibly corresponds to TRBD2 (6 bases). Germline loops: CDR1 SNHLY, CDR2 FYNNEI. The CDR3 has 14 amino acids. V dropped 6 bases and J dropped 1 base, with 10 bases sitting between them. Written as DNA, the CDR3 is TGTGCCAGCAGGAGACTAGTATCCTACAATGAGCAGTTCTTC. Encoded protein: CASRRLVSYNEQFF.

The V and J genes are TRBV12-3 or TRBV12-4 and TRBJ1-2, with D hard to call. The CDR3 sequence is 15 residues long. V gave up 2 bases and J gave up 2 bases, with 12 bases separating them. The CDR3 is CASSLSFGENYGYTF. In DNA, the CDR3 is TGTGCCAGCAGTTTATCCTTTGGGGAGAACTATGGCTACACCTTC.

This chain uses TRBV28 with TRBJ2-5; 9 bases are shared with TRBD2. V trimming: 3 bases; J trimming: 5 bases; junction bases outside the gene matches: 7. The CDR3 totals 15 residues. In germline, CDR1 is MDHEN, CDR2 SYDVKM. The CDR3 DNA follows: TGTGCCAGCAGTTTGACGGGCGGGAGGGCGGAGACCCAGTACTTC. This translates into CASSLTGGRAETQYF.

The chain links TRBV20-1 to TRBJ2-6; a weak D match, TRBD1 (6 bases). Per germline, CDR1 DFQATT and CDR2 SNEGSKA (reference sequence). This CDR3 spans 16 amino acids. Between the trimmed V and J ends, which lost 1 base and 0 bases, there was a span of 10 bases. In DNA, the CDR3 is TGCAGTGCTAGAGGTCCGGACAGCTCTGGGGCCAACGTCCTGACTTTC. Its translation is CSARGPDSSGANVLTF.

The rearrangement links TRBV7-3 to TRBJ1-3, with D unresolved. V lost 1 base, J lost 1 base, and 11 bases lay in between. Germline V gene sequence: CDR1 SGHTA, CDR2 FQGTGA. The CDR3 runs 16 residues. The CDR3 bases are TGTGCCAGCAGCTTAAGGGGTGGCGCGTCTGGAAACACCATATATTTT. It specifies CASSLRGGASGNTIYF.